These 18 T cell receptor beta chains came from one sample sequenced in a study of technical replicates of blood from a few donors. The protocol was immunoSEQ multiplex PCR, while the TCRdb copy is restricted to in-frame clones and leaves out a portion. The sample contains roughly 50,000 clones, roughly 96% of which appear only once. The sequencing sample was made of PBMCs. These receptors were taken from a human donor in good health. Some clones in this sample may be carry-over from other donors' samples.

V gene TRBV4-1 combines with J gene TRBJ1-2; D is ambiguous. CDR3 length equals 15 residues. The V gene lost 2 bases and the J gene lost 3 bases, with 13 bases spanning the gap. CDR1 is MGHRA, CDR2 YSYEKL, per germline. The CDR3 is CASSQSFTVDYGYTF. Here the CDR3 DNA reads TGCGCCAGCAGCCAAAGTTTTACGGTAGACTATGGCTACACCTTC.

The rearrangement links TRBV30 to TRBJ2-3; perhaps TRBD2 as D (6 bases). Germline assignment: CDR1 GTSNPN and CDR2 SVGIG (reference sequence). The germline V and J ends were trimmed by 0 bases and 3 bases, with 16 bases remaining between them. This CDR3 region has 16 residues. The CDR3 DNA follows: TGTGCCTGGAGTGTGCCCACTAGCCGGTATACAGATACGCAGTATTTT. The encoded protein is CAWSVPTSRYTDTQYF.

This chain links TRBV9 with TRBJ2-7; 9 bases line up with TRBD1. Germline CDR1 and CDR2: SGDLS and YYNGEE. V was pared by 0 bases and J by 6 bases, with 7 bases of the junction left unmatched. There are 15 residues in the CDR3. The CDR3 loop is CASSVDFGTGLEQYF. The CDR3 DNA reads as TGTGCCAGCAGCGTAGATTTCGGGACAGGGCTCGAGCAGTACTTC.

The J gene is TRBJ1-3, the V gene TRBV2, with D unclear. V shed 3 bases and J shed 2 bases, with 8 bases lying between them. The CDR3 is made up of 14 amino acids. The germline CDR1 and CDR2 sequences are SNHLY and FYNNEI. The CDR3 bases are TGTGCCAGCAGTGATTTGGCAGCTGGAAACACCATATATTTT. It specifies CASSDLAAGNTIYF.

In DNA, the CDR3 is TGTGCCTGGAGTGGTAGCTCTGGAAACACCATATATTTT. Translating gives CAWSGSSGNTIYF. The J gene is TRBJ1-3, the V gene TRBV30; D ambiguous. V dropped 1 base and J dropped 0 bases, with 4 bases sitting between them. The CDR3 loop spans 13 amino acids. Germline CDR1 reads GTSNPN; CDR2 reads SVGIG (reference sequence).

J is TRBJ1-4 and V is TRBV15; possible D gene TRBD1, 6 bases. The CDR3 has 15 amino acids. The V gene lost 0 bases and the J gene lost 4 bases, with 9 bases spanning the gap. In germline, CDR1 is LNHNV, CDR2 YYDKDF (reference sequence). The DNA for the CDR3 is TGTGCCACCAGCAGAGATCAGGGACATAATGAAAAACTGTTTTTT. It specifies CATSRDQGHNEKLFF.

This clone occurred many times. This chain uses TRBV13 with TRBJ1-6; TRBD1 is a possible D gene (5 bases). The CDR3 loop spans 14 amino acids. Between the trimmed V and J ends, which lost 0 bases and 10 bases, there was a span of 10 bases. The germline gives CDR1 PRHDT, CDR2 FYEKMQ (reference sequence). The CDR3 protein is CASSLGGVGSPLHF. Written as DNA, the CDR3 is TGTGCCAGCAGCTTAGGAGGGGTCGGGTCACCCCTCCACTTT. The whole variable domain, filled in from reference TRBV13 and TRBJ1-6, reads AAGVIQSPRHLIKEKRETATLKCYPIPRHDTVYWYQQGPGQDPQFLISFYEKMQSDKGSIPDRFSAQQFSDYHSELNMSSLELGDSALYFCASSLGGVGSPLHFGNGTRLTVT.

The chain is built from TRBV13 and TRBJ2-3; 7 positions match TRBD1. Germline CDR1 is PRHDT and CDR2 is FYEKMQ (reference sequence). The CDR3 length is 14 residues. J lost 4 bases, V lost 4 bases, and 5 bases had no gene match. CDR3 sequence: CASSWGQGADTQYF. DNA of the CDR3: TGTGCCAGCAGCTGGGGCCAGGGGGCAGATACGCAGTATTTT.

This sequence joins TRBV7-5 and TRBJ2-7; the listed D gene, TRBD2, was not tested against the DNA. TRBV7-5 is a pseudogene locus. The CDR3 loop spans 16 amino acids. The CDR3 coding sequence is TGTGCCAGAAGCCAACGACTAGCGGATGGGCTGGACGAGCAGTACTTC. As protein: CARSQRLADGLDEQYF.

V and J are TRBV5-1 and TRBJ2-3; TRBD1 matches at 7 bases. V was clipped by 3 bases and J by 2 bases; unmatched bases: 6. The germline gives CDR1 SGHRS, CDR2 YFSETQ. The CDR3 contains 15 residues. The CDR3 DNA reads TGCGCCAGCAGCTCGTGGACAGGACACACAGATACGCAGTATTTT. Protein sequence: CASSSWTGHTDTQYF.

J is TRBJ2-1 and V is TRBV11-3, with TRBD2 matching 8 bases. The length of the CDR3 is 14 residues. The junction had 7 bases not matched to a gene; V was cut back by 8 bases and J by 4 bases. The V gene's germline CDR1 is SGHNT and CDR2 YENEEA. CDR3 sequence: CASGSGGAYNEQFF. The CDR3 DNA reads as TGTGCCAGCGGGAGCGGGGGAGCGTACAATGAGCAGTTCTTC.

Comment on this clone: This is likely an artifact of a read error, given a far larger clone one base away. This chain connects TRBV4-2 to TRBJ1-1; 11 bases are a match to TRBD1. Germline CDR1 reads LGHNA; CDR2 reads YNFKEQ. The CDR3 consists of 14 residues. Unmatched junction bases numbered 5, after V lost 5 bases and J lost 6 bases. The CDR3, as DNA: TGTGCCAGCAGCTTAGGGACAGGGGGTGCTGAAGCTTTCTTT. Translated, it gives CASSLGTGGAEAFF.

The rearrangement joins TRBV19 to TRBJ1-2; unclear D gene. The CDR3 length is 15 residues. Germline V gene data show CDR1 as LNHDA and CDR2 as SQIVND (reference sequence). V shed 8 bases and J shed 2 bases, with 18 bases lying between them. The CDR3 bases are TGTGCCAGTCAACCGGGAGGGAGGTCGAACTATGGCTACACCTTC. It specifies CASQPGGRSNYGYTF.

V usage is TRBV5-1 and J usage is TRBJ2-3; TRBD2 is a possible D gene (6 bases). The V gene lost 3 bases and the J gene lost 1 base, with 21 bases spanning the gap. The CDR3 totals 18 residues. Germline V gene data show CDR1 as SGHRS and CDR2 as YFSETQ. The CDR3 spells CASSWPIISGSRTDTQYF. Written as DNA, the CDR3 is TGCGCCAGCAGCTGGCCTATAATCTCCGGGAGCCGCACAGATACGCAGTATTTT.

V is TRBV6-6 and J is TRBJ2-3, with D possibly TRBD2 on 6 matching bases. The V end was cut by 5 bases, the J end by 2 bases, with 11 bases between. Germline-derived CDR1 and CDR2 are MNHNY and SVGAGI (reference sequence). The CDR3 covers 14 residues. Here the CDR3 reads CASSTGLYTDTQYF. CDR3 coding DNA: TGTGCCAGCAGTACGGGACTCTACACAGATACGCAGTATTTT.

CDR3: CASSPYTLGGLRNEQYF. CDR3 DNA: TGCGCCAGCAGCCCGTACACTTTGGGGGGTCTTCGCAACGAGCAGTACTTC. This rearrangement joins TRBV4-3 to TRBJ2-7; a weak D match, TRBD2 (6 bases). Trimming stripped 4 bases from V and 5 bases from J, with 24 bases between. This CDR3 comprises 17 residues. Germline V gives CDR1 LGHNA, CDR2 YSLEER.

The chain is built from TRBV7-3 and TRBJ2-5, with 8 nucleotides matching TRBD2. The CDR3 spans 13 residues. V shed 5 bases and J 3 bases; nucleotides not matched to a gene: 2. The germline CDR1 and CDR2 sequences are SGHTA and FQGTGA. CDR3 bases: TGTGCCAGCAGCCCAGCGGGAGAAGAGACCCAGTACTTC. Protein sequence: CASSPAGEETQYF.

This clone was detected once. This chain connects TRBV5-6 to TRBJ1-2, with 8 bases fitting TRBD1. This CDR3 region has 15 residues. The V gene's germline CDR1 is SGHDT and CDR2 YYEEEE. The V and J ends lost 6 bases and 7 bases, in that order; junction bases with no gene match: 14. The CDR3 loop is CASILLGQELAGYTF. As DNA, the CDR3 is TGTGCCAGCATCCTACTGGGACAGGAGCTCGCTGGCTACACCTTC.